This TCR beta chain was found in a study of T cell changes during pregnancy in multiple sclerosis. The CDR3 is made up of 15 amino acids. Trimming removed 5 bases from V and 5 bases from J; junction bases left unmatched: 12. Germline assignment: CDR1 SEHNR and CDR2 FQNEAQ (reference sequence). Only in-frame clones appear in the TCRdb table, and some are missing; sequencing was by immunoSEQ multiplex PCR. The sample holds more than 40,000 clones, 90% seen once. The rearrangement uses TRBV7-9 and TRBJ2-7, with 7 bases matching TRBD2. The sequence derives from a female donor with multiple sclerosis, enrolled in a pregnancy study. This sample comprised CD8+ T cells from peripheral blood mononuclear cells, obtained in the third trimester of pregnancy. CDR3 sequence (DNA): TGTGCCAGCAGCATAGGGACTACCGGCCGGGACGAGCAGTACTTC. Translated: CASSIGTTGRDEQYF.